The rows below give T cell receptor beta chains drawn from one sample of a study of blood T cell repertoires in COVID-19. Clones were read by immunoSEQ multiplex PCR, and TCRdb kept only the in-frame ones, dropping some. The profile covers 180,000 or so clones, with roughly 80% appearing a single time and roughly 14% taken by the ten largest. The sequencing input was peripheral blood. Every receptor here comes from a man between 50 and 59 years old who had recovered from COVID-19. CDR3s include the opening cysteine and the closing phenylalanine or tryptophan. The D gene is left open where the match is weak. Clone size appears in some rows only: once, few, many, or a class for an expanded clone.

once,TRBV5-1,NA,TRBJ2-1,TGCGCCAGCAGCGGGGCTCAGTACTACAATGAGCAGTTCTTC,CASSGAQYYNEQFF
NA,TRBV3-1/TRBV3-2,NA,TRBJ2-3,TGTGCCAGCAGCCAAGGACGAGGAACAGATACGCAGTATTTT,CASSQGRGTDTQYF
NA,TRBV7-3,TRBD2,TRBJ2-1,TGTGCCAGCAGCTTAAAAGGGCGGGAGAGGGGTAATGAGCAGTTCTTC,CASSLKGRERGNEQFF
NA,TRBV28,NA,TRBJ1-5,TGTGCCAGCAGTCCCTACTCACAGGGTCGAAGCAATCAGCCCCAGCATTTT,CASSPYSQGRSNQPQHF
NA,TRBV30,NA,TRBJ2-7,TGTGCCTGGAGTTCGGGAGTCGAGCAGTACTTC,CAWSSGVEQYF
NA,TRBV30,TRBD1,TRBJ1-1,TGTGCCTGGAGTAAATCGGACAGGGGTTCAACTGAAGCTTTCTTT,CAWSKSDRGSTEAFF
NA,TRBV7-2,TRBD1,TRBJ2-1,TGTGCCAGCAGCCCTTGGACAGGGAGTCTTTCCAATGAGCAGTTCTTC,CASSPWTGSLSNEQFF
once,TRBV7-2,NA,TRBJ1-1,TGTGCCAGCGCAGGGTACACTGAAGCTTTCTTT,CASAGYTEAFF
NA,TRBV2,NA,TRBJ1-1,TGTGCCAGCACGTATAGGACGGGGGGAGGGAGGGCGACTGAAGCTTTCTTT,CASTYRTGGGRATEAFF
few,TRBV6-5,TRBD2,TRBJ2-3,TGTGCCAGCAGCCTCATAGCGGGAGGGACAGATACGCAGTATTTT,CASSLIAGGTDTQYF
NA,TRBV30,TRBD1,TRBJ1-4,TGTGCCCTGAGTACAGGGGGCGTTGAAAAACTGTTTTTT,CALSTGGVEKLFF
NA,TRBV5-1,NA,TRBJ2-2,TGCGCCAGCAGCAGCCGCAACACCGGGGAGCTGTTTTTT,CASSSRNTGELFF
NA,TRBV11-2,NA,TRBJ1-1,TGTGCCAGCAGCTTAGTATGGGTGAGGGCAGGGGTTGGGGGCACTGAAGCTTTCTTT,CASSLVWVRAGVGGTEAFF
NA,TRBV4-1,NA,TRBJ2-2,TGCGCCAGCAGCCAAGGTTTACGCACCGCGGCCACCGGGGAGCTGTTTTTT,CASSQGLRTAATGELFF
NA,TRBV19,TRBD1,TRBJ1-1,TGTGCCAGTCCCGGGACAGGAGAACCGATGAACACTGAAGCTTTCTTT,CASPGTGEPMNTEAFF
few,TRBV19,NA,TRBJ2-1,TGTGCCAGTAGTATAGACCCCAGTGGAGTAGTTGAGCAGTTCTTC,CASSIDPSGVVEQFF
NA,TRBV7-6,TRBD1,TRBJ2-2,TGTGCCAGCAGCTTGTATGACGAAGGACAGGCTAGTATCGTCACCGGGGAGCTGTTTTTT,CASSLYDEGQASIVTGELFF